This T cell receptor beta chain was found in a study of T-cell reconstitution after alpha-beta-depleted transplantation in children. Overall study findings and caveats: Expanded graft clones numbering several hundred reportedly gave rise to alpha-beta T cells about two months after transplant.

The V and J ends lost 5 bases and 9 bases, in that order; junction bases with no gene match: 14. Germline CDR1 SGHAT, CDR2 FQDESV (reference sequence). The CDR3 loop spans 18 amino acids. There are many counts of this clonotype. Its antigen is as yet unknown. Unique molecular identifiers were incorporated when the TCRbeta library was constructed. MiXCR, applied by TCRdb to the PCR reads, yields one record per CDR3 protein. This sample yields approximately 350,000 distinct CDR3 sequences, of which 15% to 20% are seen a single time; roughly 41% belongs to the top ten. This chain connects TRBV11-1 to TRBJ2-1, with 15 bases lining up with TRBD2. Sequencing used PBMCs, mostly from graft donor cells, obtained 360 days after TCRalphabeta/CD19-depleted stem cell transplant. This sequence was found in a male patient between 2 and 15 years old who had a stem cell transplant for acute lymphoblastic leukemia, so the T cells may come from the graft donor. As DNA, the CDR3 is TGTGCCAGCAGCCAAAACGCCCCCGGACTAGCGGGAGGGTTTGAGCAGTTCTTC. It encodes CASSQNAPGLAGGFEQFF.